The rows below give T cell receptor beta chains drawn from one sample of a study of cytomegalovirus exposure and HLA in healthy donors. This table comes from immunoSEQ multiplex PCR, and its TCRdb copy is limited to in-frame clones, with some not included. Of about 150,000 clones detected, about 68% appear once; the ten largest clones hold about 2.1%. The material sequenced was PBMCs. Receptor source: a man aged 25 to 45 in good health and CMV-seronegative. CDR3s include the opening cysteine and the closing phenylalanine or tryptophan. Each record gives: clone size, V gene, J gene, D gene, CDR3 protein, CDR3 DNA. D genes are given only for firm matches. Some rows have no size entry. The others give once, few or many, or a class for an expanded clone.

NA	TRBV28	TRBJ1-4	TRBD1	CASSPTGGDNEKLFF	TGTGCCAGCAGTCCGACAGGGGGAGATAATGAAAAACTGTTTTTT
once	TRBV29-1	TRBJ2-1	TRBD1	CSVETTGGPYNEQFF	TGCAGCGTCGAAACGACAGGGGGCCCCTACAATGAGCAGTTCTTC
NA	TRBV29-1	TRBJ2-7	NA	CSVIRDNPYEQYF	TGCAGCGTTATCCGGGACAACCCCTACGAGCAGTACTTC
NA	TRBV9	TRBJ1-1	NA	CASSAGGVGNTEAFF	TGTGCCAGCAGCGCGGGAGGGGTCGGTAACACTGAAGCTTTCTTT
NA	TRBV28	TRBJ1-2	TRBD1	CASSPPGQPYGYTF	TGTGCCAGCAGTCCCCCGGGACAGCCCTATGGCTACACCTTC
NA	TRBV9	TRBJ1-2	NA	CASSLGQIPNYGYTF	TGTGCCAGCAGCCTCGGACAGATTCCTAACTATGGCTACACCTTC
NA	TRBV30	TRBJ2-1	TRBD2	CAWSGENERGKTYNEQFF	TGTGCCTGGAGTGGAGAGAACGAGCGGGGGAAGACCTACAATGAGCAGTTCTTC
once	TRBV6-1	TRBJ2-5	TRBD2	CASSDLRTSGPGETQYF	TGTGCCAGCAGTGACCTCCGGACTAGCGGCCCTGGGGAGACCCAGTACTTC
NA	TRBV7-2	TRBJ1-2	NA	CASSLVLGGVGYGYTF	TGTGCCAGCAGCTTAGTATTAGGGGGGGTAGGCTATGGCTACACCTTC
NA	TRBV6-1	TRBJ1-5	NA	CASSERGPDNQPQHF	TGTGCCAGCAGTGAAAGGGGCCCTGACAATCAGCCCCAGCATTTT
NA	TRBV7-9	TRBJ1-1	TRBD1	CASSFNPGQGGSGTEAFF	TGTGCCAGCAGCTTTAACCCGGGACAGGGTGGAAGTGGGACTGAAGCTTTCTTT
NA	TRBV6-1	TRBJ1-2	NA	CASSEGRNYGYTF	TGTGCCAGCAGTGAAGGCAGAAACTATGGCTACACCTTC
NA	TRBV5-1	TRBJ2-7	TRBD2	CASSSGTSGYEQYF	TGCGCCAGCAGCTCCGGGACTAGCGGATACGAGCAGTACTTC
NA	TRBV7-2	TRBJ1-1	TRBD1	CASSPGTGGMNTEAFF	TGTGCCAGCAGCCCAGGGACAGGGGGGATGAACACTGAAGCTTTCTTT
few	TRBV7-9	TRBJ2-5	TRBD2	CASSPRTSGGETQYF	TGTGCCAGCAGCCCAAGGACTAGCGGGGGGGAGACCCAGTACTTC
NA	TRBV29-1	TRBJ1-3	TRBD1	CSVEEDRGIGNTIYF	TGCAGCGTTGAAGAGGACAGGGGGATTGGAAACACCATATATTTT
NA	TRBV25-1	TRBJ1-6	TRBD1	CASSEREQGNSDLHF	TGTGCCAGCAGTGAAAGAGAACAGGGGAATTCGGACCTCCACTTT
NA	TRBV11-2	TRBJ1-2	NA	CASSSTGQNGYTF	TGTGCCAGCAGCTCGACAGGACAGAACGGCTACACCTTC
NA	TRBV2	TRBJ2-7	NA	CASSLGQPYEQYF	TGTGCCAGCAGCCTAGGACAGCCCTACGAGCAGTACTTC
once	TRBV4-1	TRBJ1-6	TRBD1	CASSQDRVGSSPLHF	TGCGCCAGCAGCCAGGACAGGGTGGGAAGTTCACCCCTCCACTTT
NA	TRBV4-3	TRBJ2-7	NA	CASSQGPGEVSYEQYF	TGCGCCAGCAGCCAAGGACCGGGAGAGGTCTCCTACGAGCAGTACTTC
NA	TRBV13	TRBJ2-7	NA	CASRLGGSTYEQYF	TGTGCCAGCAGGCTGGGGGGTTCAACCTACGAGCAGTACTTC
NA	TRBV6-1	TRBJ1-5	NA	CASSEAVGTQDQPQHF	TGTGCCAGCAGTGAAGCCGTGGGAACACAGGATCAGCCCCAGCATTTT
NA	TRBV5-1	TRBJ1-2	TRBD1	CASSWGDRGCGYTF	TGCGCCAGCAGCTGGGGGGACAGGGGGTGTGGCTACACCTTC
once	TRBV28	TRBJ1-5	NA	CASSLLAGYGAQHF	TGTGCCAGCAGTTTATTGGCGGGGTACGGCGCCCAGCATTTT
NA	TRBV5-6	TRBJ2-1	TRBD2	CASSLPSGGAGEQFF	TGTGCCAGCAGCTTGCCTAGCGGGGGGGCAGGTGAGCAGTTCTTC
NA	TRBV9	TRBJ2-1	NA	CASSVASTNSYNEQFF	TGTGCCAGCAGCGTAGCTAGCACGAACTCCTACAATGAGCAGTTCTTC
NA	TRBV7-2	TRBJ1-4	NA	CASSLRRVATNEKLFF	TGTGCCAGCAGCTTAAGGCGGGTCGCAACTAATGAAAAACTGTTTTTT
few	TRBV5-1	TRBJ1-1	TRBD1	CASSGGQGLNTEAFF	TGCGCCAGCAGCGGGGGACAGGGACTGAACACTGAAGCTTTCTTT
NA	TRBV5-1	TRBJ2-7	TRBD2	CASSLVGGGDYEQYF	TGCGCCAGCAGCTTGGTTGGCGGGGGGGACTACGAGCAGTACTTC
NA	TRBV7-3	TRBJ2-1	NA	CASSLNGEAYNEQFF	TGTGCCAGCAGCTTGAACGGGGAAGCCTACAATGAGCAGTTCTTC
NA	TRBV6-5	TRBJ2-7	NA	CASRQRTRASYEQYF	TGTGCCAGCAGGCAACGGACCAGGGCTTCCTACGAGCAGTACTTC
few	TRBV2	TRBJ2-5	NA	CASSEVGGGETQYF	TGTGCCAGCAGTGAAGTGGGGGGAGGCGAGACCCAGTACTTC
few	TRBV7-8	TRBJ1-5	NA	CASSLVPTQNQPQHF	TGTGCCAGCAGCTTAGTGCCGACACAGAATCAGCCCCAGCATTTT
NA	TRBV6-1	TRBJ1-5	TRBD1	CASEFGQGFRQPQHF	TGTGCCAGCGAATTCGGACAGGGGTTTCGGCAGCCCCAGCATTTT
NA	TRBV5-6	TRBJ1-2	NA	CASSLSSSNYGYTF	TGTGCCAGCAGCTTGTCCAGTTCTAACTATGGCTACACCTTC
NA	TRBV11-1	TRBJ2-7	TRBD1	CASSFMDRASSYEQYF	TGTGCCAGCAGCTTCATGGACAGGGCGAGCTCCTACGAGCAGTACTTC
NA	TRBV7-7	TRBJ2-5	TRBD2	CASSPLAGGRQETQYF	TGTGCCAGCAGTCCATTAGCGGGGGGGCGTCAAGAGACCCAGTACTTC
NA	TRBV7-2	TRBJ1-3	NA	CASSLAGGAGNTIYF	TGTGCCAGCAGCTTAGCGGGGGGGGCGGGAAACACCATATATTTT
NA	TRBV9	TRBJ2-2	NA	CASSLNTGELFF	TGTGCCAGCAGCCTTAACACCGGGGAGCTGTTTTTT
NA	TRBV9	TRBJ2-7	NA	CASSVEGGEQYF	TGTGCCAGCAGCGTGGAAGGGGGCGAGCAGTACTTC
NA	TRBV5-4	TRBJ2-7	TRBD1	CASSLNGPVGGGQYF	TGTGCCAGCAGCCTCAACGGGCCGGTAGGGGGCGGGCAGTACTTC
few	TRBV7-9	TRBJ2-7	NA	CSSSLDSYEQYF	TGTTCCAGCAGCCTCGACAGCTACGAGCAGTACTTC
once	TRBV5-1	TRBJ2-5	NA	CASSIQGEEETQYF	TGCGCCAGCAGCATCCAGGGGGAGGAAGAGACCCAGTACTTC
NA	TRBV6-5	TRBJ2-7	TRBD1	CASSYSGTGSYEQYF	TGTGCCAGCAGTTACTCCGGGACAGGGAGCTACGAGCAGTACTTC
NA	TRBV7-2	TRBJ2-1	NA	CASSLVAVDNEQFF	TGTGCCAGCAGCTTAGTGGCAGTTGACAATGAGCAGTTCTTC
NA	TRBV10-3	TRBJ2-5	NA	CAISESIMPGETQYF	TGTGCCATCAGTGAGTCAATAATGCCGGGAGAGACCCAGTACTTC
NA	TRBV10-3	TRBJ2-4	NA	CAISEEPGGWDIQYF	TGTGCCATCAGTGAGGAGCCCGGGGGTTGGGACATTCAGTACTTC
few	TRBV5-4	TRBJ2-5	TRBD2	CASSVGAGAKETQYF	TGTGCCAGCAGCGTCGGAGCGGGGGCAAAAGAGACCCAGTACTTC
NA	TRBV6-6	TRBJ2-7	TRBD1	CASSWGQSYEQYF	TGTGCCAGCAGTTGGGGACAGTCCTACGAGCAGTACTTC
NA	TRBV4-2	TRBJ2-5	NA	CASSQDIQETQYF	TGTGCCAGCAGCCAAGATATTCAAGAGACCCAGTACTTC
NA	TRBV5-5	TRBJ2-6	NA	CASSLSRVAGANVLTF	TGTGCCAGCAGCTTGTCCAGGGTGGCTGGGGCCAACGTCCTGACTTTC